This T cell receptor (beta chain) was profiled in a study of human T cells and chemical hapten exposure. Findings of the study overall: Because all patients had alopecia, their immune responses might differ from healthy ones.

This clonotype was seen many times. Its antigen remains unidentified. Noted time point: patch test 1, 2 weeks after DPC sensitization. Documented treatment: therapeutic diphenylcyclopropenone sensitization with weekly scalp DPC. The library tagged each cDNA molecule with unique molecular identifiers. TCRdb fed the RACE reads into MiXCR, producing one record per CDR3 protein. The sample has approximately 400,000 distinct CDR3 sequences, roughly 4.8% seen once. CDR3 length: 14 amino acids. V was trimmed by 6 bases and J by 6 bases, leaving 14 bases between them. Germline assignment: CDR1 MNHEY and CDR2 SVGAGI.

The chain joins TRBV6-5 to TRBJ1-4; D is uncertain. This specimen was whole blood, taken in connection with sensitization to the hapten diphenylcyclopropenone (DPC). The source is a woman aged 45-65 years with alopecia areata. Some clones in this sample may be carry-over from other donors' samples. CDR3 in DNA: TGTGCCAGCAGCTTAGAGGCAGGAGATGAAAAACTGTTTTTT. It yields the protein CASSLEAGDEKLFF.